The 23 T cell receptor beta chains below all came from one sample that was sequenced in a study of glioma-infiltrating T cells listed by TCRdb under 2016. Sequencing relied on an Illumina MiSeq. The iRepertoire nested amplicon-rescue multiplex PCR (arm-PCR) platform was used to amplify TCR alpha and beta CDR3 regions from RNA. The raw public data were reprocessed by TCRdb itself: fastp quality trimming at Q25, MiXCR clonotype calling, in-frame beta chains only. Rows matching on CDR3 protein sequence are summarized as one entry with the most common DNA and genes. This sample comprises around 93,000 distinct CDR3 sequences, around 42% of them detected only once. The ten largest clones take up roughly two fifths of the sample. The sample was glioma tissue, nonneoplastic brain tissue, or PBMCs (not recorded which). These receptors were collected from a human donor with low-grade glioma or glioblastoma, undergoing nonglioma brain surgery, or in good health (not recorded which).

The chain carries TRBV20-1 and TRBJ2-1; 14 nucleotides agree with TRBD2. Per the germline V gene, CDR1 is DFQATT and CDR2 is SNEGSKA (reference sequence). CDR3 length: 20 amino acids. The junction had 10 bases not matched to a gene; V was cut back by 0 bases and J by 0 bases. This chain's CDR3 is CSARDPGTSGGLYSYNEQFF. DNA of the CDR3: TGCAGTGCTAGAGATCCCGGGACTAGCGGGGGACTTTACTCCTACAATGAGCAGTTCTTC.

This clonotype was seen repeatedly, ten times or more. The chain employs TRBV25-1 and TRBJ2-1, with 8 bases fitting TRBD2. CDR3 length equals 14 residues. The J segment lost 7 bases and the V segment lost 7 bases, leaving 9 bases of the junction unmatched. Germline V gene data show CDR1 as MGHDK and CDR2 as SYGVNS. The CDR3 loop reads CASTAAGDWNEQFF. CDR3 coding DNA: TGTGCCAGCACGGCAGCGGGAGATTGGAATGAGCAGTTCTTC. Variable domain in full (rest from reference TRBV25-1 and TRBJ2-1): EADIYQTPRYLVIGTGKKITLECSQTMGHDKMYWYQQDPGMELHLIHYSYGVNSTEKGDLSSESTVSRIRTEHFPLTLESARPSHTSQYLCASTAAGDWNEQFFGPGTRLTVL.

As for this clonotype: The conserved phenylalanine or tryptophan normally closing the CDR3 is absent here, so this likely arose from a read error. The CDR3 bases are TGTGCCAGCGGCTTAGGAGGACAGTACACTGAAGCTTTCCTT. It translates to CASGLGGQYTEAFL. V is TRBV7-9 and J is TRBJ1-1; maybe TRBD1 (6 bases). Germline lookup yields CDR1 SEHNR and CDR2 FQNEAQ (reference sequence). The CDR3 sequence is 14 residues long.

The chain couples TRBV27 to TRBJ2-7; TRBD2 matches at 9 bases. The CDR3 has 16 residues. Germline CDR1 reads MNHEY; CDR2 reads SMNVEV (reference sequence). Trimming cost V 8 bases and J 3 bases; bases outside gene matches: 14. CDR3 nucleotide sequence: TGTGCCAGCGGTTCCACGCCGGGACTAGCAATCTACGAGCAGTACTTC. This sequence encodes CASGSTPGLAIYEQYF.

This clonotype has ten or more counts. This sequence joins TRBV6-1 and TRBJ2-1; TRBD2 aligns across 8 bases. Germline lookup yields CDR1 MNHNS and CDR2 SASEGT. The ends lost 6 bases at V and 2 bases at J; junction bases unmatched: 3. The CDR3 is 14 residues long. CDR3 DNA sequence: TGTGCCAGCAGGGTAGCGGGAACCTACAATGAGCAGTTCTTC. It codes for CASRVAGTYNEQFF.

The sample holds many counts of this clonotype. The chain joins TRBV7-8 to TRBJ2-7; 8 bases map to TRBD1. The CDR3 loop spans 15 amino acids. Germline values: CDR1 SGHVS, CDR2 FQNEAQ. Trimming removed 1 base from V and 2 bases from J; junction bases left unmatched: 4. DNA of the CDR3: TGTGCCAGCAGCTTAGGCCGACAGGGGACCTACGAGCAGTACTTC. Amino acid sequence: CASSLGRQGTYEQYF.

Details on this clonotype: A single base separates this from a much larger clone, so it may be a read error. This chain uses TRBV18 with TRBJ1-4, with D unresolved. The CDR3 contains 13 residues. Germline V CDR1 and CDR2: KGHSH, LQKENI. V was clipped by 1 base and J by 8 bases, with 8 bases between them. The chain's CDR3 is CASSPLSTEKLFF. The CDR3 DNA reads as TGTGCCAGCTCACCACTTTCTACGGAAAAACTGTTTTTT.

For this clonotype: One base away lies a much larger clone, so this may be a sequencing read error. The rearrangement uses TRBV19 and TRBJ2-5; TRBD2 agrees at 8 bases. The germline V gene has CDR1 LNHDA and CDR2 SQIVND (reference sequence). The CDR3 is 17 amino acids. The ends lost 7 bases at V and 2 bases at J; junction bases unmatched: 15. The CDR3 protein is CASKRRVTGGKQETQYF. CDR3 coding DNA: TGTGCCAGTAAACGTCGGGTAACGGGAGGGAAACAAGAGACCCAGTACTTC.

This clonotype was seen many times. The chain links TRBV28 to TRBJ2-7; tentatively, D is TRBD1 (6 bases). This CDR3 has 15 residues. V lost 10 bases to trimming and J lost 1 base, with 20 bases between them. The germline gives CDR1 MDHEN, CDR2 SYDVKM. The DNA for the CDR3 is TGTGCCACCCTATTAATGACAGGTTCATCCTACGAGCAGTACTTC. Its protein product is CATLLMTGSSYEQYF.

On this clonotype: A much bigger clone sits one base away, suggesting this may be a read error. The chain employs TRBV5-1 and TRBJ2-3, with D perhaps TRBD2 (6 bases). Germline values: CDR1 SGHRS, CDR2 YFSETQ. The CDR3 consists of 15 residues. DNA for the CDR3: TGCGCCAGCAGCTCTGACGGGAGAGGAACAGATAAGCAGTATTTT. Its translation is CASSSDGRGTDKQYF.

This clonotype has a count of ten or more. The V call is TRBV20-1, the J call TRBJ1-6; 12 bases match TRBD1. Germline CDR1 and CDR2: DFQATT and SNEGSKA (reference sequence). After removal of 6 bases from V and 0 bases from J, the junction contained 9 bases not matched to a gene. The CDR3 loop spans 18 amino acids. The CDR3 reads CSASQPGQGASYNSPLHF. CDR3 DNA sequence: TGCAGTGCCAGCCAACCGGGACAGGGGGCCTCCTATAATTCACCCCTCCACTTT.

V is TRBV6-8 and J is TRBJ1-2; TRBD1 aligns across 11 bases. V lost 5 bases to trimming and J lost 2 bases; unmatched junction nucleotides: 4. This CDR3 is built from 15 residues. Germline V lookup: CDR1 MNHGY, CDR2 SAAAGT. Here the CDR3 DNA reads TGTGCCAGCAGTAACCGGGACAGGGGGAACTATGGCTACACCTTC. Translated, it gives CASSNRDRGNYGYTF.

This clonotype was detected many times. V gene TRBV10-3 combines with J gene TRBJ1-1; D uncertain. The CDR3 is 14 amino acids. Germline V gives CDR1 ENHRY, CDR2 SYGVKD. V shed 4 bases and J shed 1 base, with 10 bases lying between them. CDR3 nucleotide sequence: TGTGCCATCAGTGTAGCGCAGGCGAACACTGAAGCTTTCTTT. Its translation: CAISVAQANTEAFF.

This clonotype was observed at least ten times. J is TRBJ2-2 and V is TRBV28; 8 bases line up with TRBD1. The germline CDR1 and CDR2 sequences are MDHEN and SYDVKM. V was pared by 5 bases and J by 5 bases, with 7 bases of the junction left unmatched. The CDR3 sequence is 15 residues long. Here the CDR3 DNA reads TGTGCCAGCAGTCAACGAGACAGGGGTACCGGGGAGCTGTTTTTT. Its protein is CASSQRDRGTGELFF. Variable domain in full (rest from reference TRBV28 and TRBJ2-2): DVKVTQSSRYLVKRTGEKVFLECVQDMDHENMFWYRQDPGLGLRLIYFSYDVKMKEKGDIPEGYSVSREKKERFSLILESASTNQTSMYLCASSQRDRGTGELFFGEGSRLTVL.

This clonotype was seen many times. The rearrangement joins TRBV20-1 to TRBJ2-5, with D unresolved. The length of the CDR3 is 13 residues. The V gene lost 1 base and the J gene lost 1 base, with 7 bases spanning the gap. The germline gives CDR1 DFQATT, CDR2 SNEGSKA (reference sequence). The CDR3 reads CSARGPLQETQYF. CDR3 DNA sequence: TGCAGTGCTAGAGGCCCCCTCCAAGAGACCCAGTACTTC.

Points on this clonotype: A much larger clone sits a single nucleotide away, making a read error possible. V usage is TRBV5-6 and J usage is TRBJ2-7; possibly TRBD1 for D (6 bases). Germline CDR1 is SGHDT and CDR2 is YYEEEE. The CDR3 runs to 15 residues. Trimming pared 1 base from V and 7 bases from J, leaving 18 bases between. The CDR3 sequence is CASSLIDRSYNEQYF. The CDR3 bases are TGTGCCAGCAGCTTGATAGACAGGTCTTACAATGAGCAGTACTTC.

This clonotype was seen at least ten times. This chain uses TRBV18 with TRBJ2-7; 9 nucleotides match TRBD2. The CDR3 runs 15 residues. Trimming cost V 3 bases and J 6 bases; bases outside gene matches: 9. Germline values: CDR1 KGHSH, CDR2 LQKENI. The CDR3 coding sequence is TGTGCCAGCTCACCTGCGGCGGGAGGGTTAACCGAGCAGTACTTC. Protein product: CASSPAAGGLTEQYF. The whole variable domain, remainder taken from reference TRBV18 and TRBJ2-7, is NAGVMQNPRHLVRRRGQEARLRCSPMKGHSHVYWYRQLPEEGLKFMVYLQKENIIDESGMPKERFSAEFPKEGPSILRIQQVVRGDSAAYFCASSPAAGGLTEQYFGPGTRLTVT.

The table lists this clonotype with many counts. This chain links TRBV6-6 with TRBJ2-7; D is uncertain. The CDR3 sequence is 14 residues long. With 2 bases removed from V and 0 bases from J, the gap between germline ends came to 8 bases. Germline V CDR1 and CDR2: MNHNY, SVGAGI (reference sequence). DNA for the CDR3: TGTGCCAGCAGTTACGCAGCGAACTCCTACGAGCAGTACTTC. The encoded protein is CASSYAANSYEQYF.

This clonotype was recorded at least ten times. This chain uses TRBV20-1 with TRBJ2-7; unclear D gene. The CDR3 has 10 amino acids. The germline V and J ends were trimmed by 5 bases and 7 bases, with 9 bases remaining between them. Germline V gene lookup returns CDR1 DFQATT and CDR2 SNEGSKA (reference sequence). CDR3 sequence reads: CSARSTEQYF. CDR3 DNA sequence: TGCAGTGCTCGATCGACAGAGCAGTACTTC.

This clonotype was found many times. The chain employs TRBV6-2 or TRBV6-3 and TRBJ2-7, with 13 positions matching TRBD2. With V trimmed by 6 bases and J by 6 bases, 11 bases remained unmatched. The CDR3 is 16 amino acids. Germline V gene lookup returns CDR1 MNHEY and CDR2 SVGEGT. The CDR3 is CASRPGLAGRRGEQYF. In nucleotides, the CDR3 is TGTGCCAGCAGACCGGGACTAGCGGGACGGCGCGGCGAGCAGTACTTC.

This clonotype was picked up many times. The chain uses TRBV4-2 and TRBJ1-5; TRBD1 matches 10 bases. Germline V gene lookup returns CDR1 LGHNA and CDR2 YNFKEQ. CDR3 length: 16 residues. V lost 4 bases, J lost 4 bases, and 7 bases stayed unmatched. For the CDR3, the DNA is TGTGCCAGCAGCCGGGACCCGGGACAGGGGAATCAGCCCCAGCATTTT. This sequence encodes CASSRDPGQGNQPQHF.

On this clonotype itself: The CDR3 ends on some other residue instead of the conserved phenylalanine or tryptophan, so this is likely a read error. This chain uses TRBV10-3 with TRBJ2-7; 9 bases are shared with TRBD1. There are 15 residues in the CDR3. V lost 0 bases, J lost 4 bases, and 4 bases stayed unmatched. Germline-derived CDR1 and CDR2 are ENHRY and SYGVKD. The CDR3 sequence is CAISESGTGNYEQYL. The DNA for the CDR3 is TGTGCCATCAGTGAGTCCGGGACAGGGAATTACGAGCAGTACCTC.

V is TRBV18 and J is TRBJ1-1; D ambiguous. Germline V gene sequence: CDR1 KGHSH, CDR2 LQKENI. CDR3 size: 14 residues. The germline V and J ends were trimmed by 11 bases and 1 base, with 17 bases remaining between them. DNA of the CDR3: TGTGCCTTCTTATCCTCCGGGAAGAACACTGAAGCTTTCTTT. Translating gives CAFLSSGKNTEAFF.